The 3 T cell receptor beta chains listed next were all sequenced from one sample in a study of T cell responses to AZD1222 COVID-19 vaccine. The data were produced by immunoSEQ multiplex PCR, yet TCRdb's version contains in-frame clones alone and is incomplete. This repertoire includes over 120,000 clones. Source material: peripheral blood. All receptors come from an adult in good health.

DNA for the CDR3: TGTGCCACCAGCAGAGATTTTTCCTGGTCCTCAACTAATGAAAAACTGTTTTTT. It translates to CATSRDFSWSSTNEKLFF. V and J are TRBV15 and TRBJ1-4; no definite D call. Germline V gene sequence: CDR1 LNHNV, CDR2 YYDKDF (reference sequence). Trimming removed 0 bases at V and 0 bases at J, with 14 bases between. The CDR3 spans 18 residues.

V usage is TRBV11-3 and J usage is TRBJ2-1, with 9 bases aligning to TRBD1. Germline-derived CDR1 and CDR2 are SGHNT and YENEEA. V lost 5 bases to trimming and J lost 5 bases; unmatched junction nucleotides: 22. The CDR3 has 20 residues. CDR3 sequence: CASSLKVMGTGLPPNNEQFF. CDR3 nucleotides: TGTGCCAGCAGCCTAAAAGTAATGGGGACAGGGCTCCCACCGAACAATGAGCAGTTCTTC.

The chain recombines TRBV5-5 with TRBJ1-1; 8 positions match TRBD1. This CDR3 has 13 amino acids. CDR1 is SGHKS, CDR2 YYEKEE, per germline (reference sequence). J lost 4 bases, V lost 7 bases, and 6 bases had no gene match. The CDR3 DNA is TGTGCCAGCGATACAGGGGGATTCACTGAAGCTTTCTTT. This encodes CASDTGGFTEAFF.